What follows are 7 T cell receptor beta chains derived from one specimen sequenced in a study of cytomegalovirus exposure and HLA in healthy donors. Primers: 60 Vbeta forward and 13 Jbeta reverse. Measured with immunoSEQ multiplex PCR; TCRdb has only the in-frame clones, and not every one. This sample has some 91,000 clones; 70% to 80% occur once, and the top ten carry around 3.4%. The sample was PBMCs. Receptors were obtained from a man between 40 and 49 years old in good health and CMV-seronegative.

This clone has just a few counts. The chain links TRBV6-5 to TRBJ1-1, with 7 positions matching TRBD1. The CDR3 loop spans 15 amino acids. Per the germline V gene, CDR1 is MNHEY and CDR2 is SVGAGI. V dropped 4 bases and J dropped 1; count of bases not matched to a gene: 6. The CDR3, as DNA: TGTGCCAGCAGTTTTAACAGGGGAGGGAACACTGAAGCTTTCTTT. Encoded protein: CASSFNRGGNTEAFF.

This clone was counted a single time. The chain is built from TRBV27 and TRBJ1-2; TRBD1 matches 9 bases. CDR1 and CDR2 from the germline V gene are MNHEY and SMNVEV (reference sequence). Germline trimming cut 4 bases from V and 2 bases from J; bases unmatched to any gene: 5. The CDR3 has 15 residues. For the CDR3, the DNA is TGTGCCAGCAGTTCGGGACAGGGTGCCAACTATGGCTACACCTTC. Amino acids: CASSSGQGANYGYTF.

This chain links TRBV7-9 with TRBJ1-1; D perhaps matches TRBD1 (6 bases). There are 16 residues in the CDR3. Looked up from germline, CDR1 is SEHNR and CDR2 is FQNEAQ (reference sequence). V was trimmed by 8 bases and J by 0 bases, leaving 19 bases between them. The CDR3 DNA is TGTGCCAGCGGTCACAGGGACCTTGTCATGAACACTGAAGCTTTCTTT. It translates to CASGHRDLVMNTEAFF.

DNA of the CDR3: TGTGCCAGCAGTCCCCGACAGGGTAGGAACACTGAAGCTTTCTTT. Its protein is CASSPRQGRNTEAFF. V usage is TRBV6-5 and J usage is TRBJ1-1, with TRBD1 matching 7 bases. The CDR3 sequence is 15 residues long. V dropped 5 bases and J dropped 1; count of bases not matched to a gene: 7. Germline V gene sequence: CDR1 MNHEY, CDR2 SVGAGI.

CDR3 sequence: CASSFYGEGGYTF. Here the CDR3 DNA reads TGCGCCAGCAGCTTCTACGGGGAAGGCGGCTACACCTTC. The V and J genes are TRBV5-1 and TRBJ1-2; D is undetermined. V lost 2 bases to trimming and J lost 8 bases, with 13 bases between them. Per the germline V gene, CDR1 is SGHRS and CDR2 is YFSETQ. This CDR3 has 13 residues. The full variable domain, with the rest looked up from reference TRBV5-1 and TRBJ1-2, is KAGVTQTPRYLIKTRGQQVTLSCSPISGHRSVSWYQQTPGQGLQFLFEYFSETQRNKGNFPGRFSGRQFSNSRSEMNVSTLELGDSALYLCASSFYGEGGYTFGSGTRLTVV.

As DNA, the CDR3 is TGCGCCAGCAGCACAGGGACGTATGGGGATACGCAGTATTTT. Translating it yields CASSTGTYGDTQYF. The rearrangement links TRBV5-1 to TRBJ2-3; perhaps TRBD1 as D (6 bases). CDR1 and CDR2 from the germline V gene are SGHRS and YFSETQ. This CDR3 contains 14 residues. Trimming removed 4 bases at V and 6 bases at J, with 15 bases between. Full variable domain (rest looked up from reference TRBV5-1 and TRBJ2-3): KAGVTQTPRYLIKTRGQQVTLSCSPISGHRSVSWYQQTPGQGLQFLFEYFSETQRNKGNFPGRFSGRQFSNSRSEMNVSTLELGDSALYLCASSTGTYGDTQYFGPGTRLTVL.

This clone was seen just once. The chain has TRBV7-2 and TRBJ2-7; TRBD1 agrees at 7 bases. V gave up 1 base and J gave up 2 bases; unmatched junction bases: 5. The CDR3 has 15 residues. Germline V CDR1 and CDR2: SGHTA, FQGNSA. Here the CDR3 reads CASSLGWQGAYEQYF. In DNA, the CDR3 is TGTGCCAGCAGCTTAGGGTGGCAGGGGGCCTACGAGCAGTACTTC.